The 29 T cell receptor beta chains below all came from one sample that was sequenced in a study of radiotherapy plus CTLA-4 blockade in lung cancer. The data were produced by immunoSEQ multiplex PCR, yet TCRdb's version contains in-frame clones alone and is incomplete. The table lists roughly 75,000 clones, about 78% of them singletons. The sample in question was peripheral blood, obtained from a patient treated with radiotherapy plus ipilimumab. The receptors here all came from a human donor with non-small cell lung cancer whose response to radiotherapy plus ipilimumab could not be evaluated. Some clones in this sample may be carry-over from other donors' samples.

This chain links TRBV19 with TRBJ1-2, with unresolved D. The CDR3 has 14 amino acids. Per germline, CDR1 LNHDA and CDR2 SQIVND (reference sequence). Trimming removed 4 bases at V and 6 bases at J, with 15 bases between. The CDR3 nucleotides read TGTGCCAGTAGTACCCCAAGGAGGAGCAATGGCTACACCTTC. Translating it yields CASSTPRRSNGYTF.

This CDR3 reads CASSIGGGNNEQYF. As DNA, the CDR3 is TGTGCCAGTAGTATTGGAGGGGGCAACAACGAGCAGTACTTC. The chain uses TRBV19 and TRBJ2-7; the D gene is possibly TRBD1 (7 bases). CDR1 and CDR2 from the germline V gene are LNHDA and SQIVND (reference sequence). The V gene lost 3 bases and the J gene lost 5 bases, with 14 bases spanning the gap. This CDR3 has 14 residues.

This clone was counted once. The DNA is omitted, as the CDR3 cannot be located on it reliably, and the CDR3 follows TCRdb's listing. The J gene is TRBJ2-1, the V gene TRBV5-1; the listed D gene, TRBD1, was not tested against the DNA. Germline CDR1 SGHRS, CDR2 YFSETQ. Inclusive of both ends, the CDR3 amounts to 14 amino acids. CDR3 sequence reads: CASTLGTGGNEQFF.

The chain recombines TRBV18 with TRBJ2-2, with TRBD1 matching 10 bases. The CDR3 runs 17 residues. V shed 6 bases, J shed 2 bases, and the junction held 9 bases outside the gene matches. Germline lookup yields CDR1 KGHSH and CDR2 LQKENI. CDR3 DNA sequence: TGTGCCAGCTCGCGGACAGGGGGTATCCCAAACACCGGGGAGCTGTTTTTT. The encoded protein is CASSRTGGIPNTGELFF.

The rearrangement uses TRBV20-1 and TRBJ2-7; tentatively, D is TRBD1 (6 bases). This CDR3 has 11 residues. Germline assignment: CDR1 DFQATT and CDR2 SNEGSKA (reference sequence). V lost 5 bases and J lost 5, with 10 bases in between. The CDR3 sequence is CSAPRQDEQYF. CDR3 DNA: TGCAGTGCTCCCCGACAGGACGAGCAGTACTTC.

The gene calls are TRBV7-8 and TRBJ1-3; possibly TRBD1 for D (5 bases). This CDR3 contains 14 residues. The V and J ends lost 5 bases and 6 bases respectively, with 14 bases between them. The germline V gene has CDR1 SGHVS and CDR2 FQNEAQ. CDR3 region: CASSPAGTLNTIYF. The CDR3 nucleotides are TGTGCCAGCAGCCCCGCGGGGACCCTAAACACCATATATTTT.

This sequence joins TRBV6-6 and TRBJ1-6; possibly TRBD1 for D (5 bases). This CDR3 contains 14 residues. Germline V gives CDR1 MNHNY, CDR2 SVGAGI (reference sequence). Trimming removed 6 bases from V and 9 bases from J, with 15 bases in between. CDR3 bases: TGTGCCAGCAGCTCACCGGGACTAGGTTCACCCCTCCACTTT. Encoded protein: CASSSPGLGSPLHF.

The chain joins TRBV7-6 to TRBJ1-1; possibly TRBD1 for D (5 bases). Germline lookup yields CDR1 SGHVS and CDR2 FNYEAQ. The length of the CDR3 is 14 residues. Trimming shortened V by 0 bases and J by 6 bases, and 11 bases separated the two germline ends. CDR3 protein: CASSLAGDSSEAFF. The CDR3 DNA sequence: TGTGCCAGCAGCTTAGCAGGGGATAGTTCTGAAGCTTTCTTT.

This sequence joins TRBV27 and TRBJ2-1; 13 bases are shared with TRBD2. Trimming took 1 base from V and 6 from J; bases not matched to a gene: 3. Germline CDR1 MNHEY, CDR2 SMNVEV (reference sequence). The CDR3 is 16 residues long. The CDR3 DNA reads TGTGCCAGCAGTTTATATGGACTAGCGGGGGCCAATGAGCAGTTCTTC. This sequence encodes CASSLYGLAGANEQFF.

A remark on this clone: The junction departs from the called germline gene at one end, perhaps through a read error. The chain has TRBV6-1 and TRBJ1-6, with 7 bases that match TRBD1. This CDR3 is built from 15 residues. CDR1 MNHNS and CDR2 SASEGT come from the germline V gene. DNA for the CDR3: TGTGCCAGCAGTGAAAAGGGGGCGCAGGGTTCACCCCCCCACTTT. Its translation: CASSEKGAQGSPPHF.

The chain links TRBV29-1 to TRBJ2-5; 8 bases match TRBD2. Trimming at V came to 4 bases and at J to 4 bases, leaving 8 bases not matched to a gene. CDR1 SQVTM and CDR2 ANQGSEA come from the germline V gene. This CDR3 region has 14 residues. The CDR3 DNA reads as TGCAGCGTTGCCACTAGCGGCCTTGGAGAGACCCAGTACTTC. Its translation is CSVATSGLGETQYF.

This chain joins TRBV4-1 and TRBJ1-1; D is unclear. Trimming cost V 9 bases and J 0 bases, with 8 bases left between them. This CDR3 region has 12 residues. Per germline, CDR1 MGHRA and CDR2 YSYEKL. CDR3 nucleotide sequence: TGCGCCAGTTCAGACTTGAACACTGAAGCTTTCTTT. This sequence encodes CASSDLNTEAFF.

V gene TRBV2 combines with J gene TRBJ1-3; the D gene is possibly TRBD1 (5 bases). The V gene's germline CDR1 is SNHLY and CDR2 FYNNEI. Trimming left V 4 bases short and J 6 bases short, with 19 bases between. This CDR3 has 16 residues. CDR3 region: CASSGIGGAAENTIYF. In DNA, the CDR3 is TGTGCCAGCAGTGGAATCGGGGGAGCAGCGGAAAACACCATATATTTT. Full variable domain (remainder filled in from reference TRBV2 and TRBJ1-3): EPEVTQTPSHQVTQMGQEVILRCVPISNHLYFYWYRQILGQKVEFLVSFYNNEISEKSEIFDDQFSVERPDGSNFTLKIRSTKLEDSAMYFCASSGIGGAAENTIYFGEGSWLTVV.

This clone was recorded only once. The chain couples TRBV5-4 to TRBJ2-5, with D maybe TRBD2 (5 bases). Trimming stripped 2 bases from V and 0 bases from J, with 8 bases between. Germline lookup yields CDR1 SGHNT and CDR2 YYREEE (reference sequence). This CDR3 has 14 residues. The CDR3 region is CASSLETNQETQYF. The CDR3 region has the DNA TGTGCCAGCAGCTTAGAGACTAACCAAGAGACCCAGTACTTC.

The rearrangement links TRBV6-1 to TRBJ1-6; D call uncertain. This CDR3 has 15 amino acids. Between the trimmed V and J ends, which lost 8 bases and 2 bases, there was a span of 13 bases. From germline, CDR1 is MNHNS and CDR2 SASEGT. The CDR3 reads CASGPSFPYNSPLHF. Here the CDR3 DNA reads TGTGCCAGCGGCCCTTCGTTTCCCTATAATTCACCCCTCCACTTT.

The chain combines TRBV7-9 with TRBJ1-1; D is unresolved. V dropped 3 bases and J dropped 0 bases, with 11 bases sitting between them. CDR1 SEHNR and CDR2 FQNEAQ come from the germline V gene (reference sequence). The CDR3 runs to 15 residues. The CDR3 DNA follows: TGTGCCAGCAGCTTCTCTAGTAGCCTGAACACTGAAGCTTTCTTT. Encoded protein: CASSFSSSLNTEAFF.

The chain combines TRBV11-2 with TRBJ1-1; weak D call: TRBD1 (5 bases). The V gene lost 1 base and the J gene lost 7 bases, with 13 bases spanning the gap. The CDR3 is 14 amino acids. CDR1 is SGHAT, CDR2 FQNNGV, per germline. The CDR3 DNA is TGTGCCAGCAGCTTAGCCTTATTGGGGGGTGAAGCTTTCTTT. Residues: CASSLALLGGEAFF.

The chain combines TRBV19 with TRBJ1-5; maybe TRBD1 (6 bases). This CDR3 has 12 residues. The germline V gene encodes CDR1 LNHDA and CDR2 SQIVND (reference sequence). V lost 1 base and J lost 9, with 7 bases in between. The CDR3 DNA reads TGTGCCAGTAGTATAGTGGGGGCGCCCCAGCATTTT. Encoded protein: CASSIVGAPQHF.

CDR3 sequence reads: CASRTDRGISYTF. CDR3 sequence (DNA): TGTGCCAGCAGGACGGACAGGGGAATCTCCTACACCTTC. V is TRBV28 and J is TRBJ1-2; 9 positions match TRBD1. V shed 6 bases and J 10 bases; nucleotides not matched to a gene: 9. The CDR3 is 13 amino acids. Germline CDR1 and CDR2: MDHEN and SYDVKM.

This sequence joins TRBV28 and TRBJ2-1; TRBD1 agrees at 9 bases. CDR1 is MDHEN and CDR2 is SYDVKM in the germline V gene. The CDR3 is made up of 15 amino acids. J lost 5 bases, V lost 7 bases, and 9 bases had no gene match. This chain's CDR3 is CASIASGQGNNEQFF. CDR3 nucleotides: TGTGCCAGCATCGCCTCGGGACAGGGCAACAATGAGCAGTTCTTC.

This sequence joins TRBV7-2 and TRBJ2-5, with D possibly TRBD2 on 6 matching bases. The CDR3 is made up of 14 amino acids. Germline V gene data show CDR1 as SGHTA and CDR2 as FQGNSA. Trimming removed 0 bases at V and 5 bases at J, with 10 bases between. CDR3 sequence reads: CASSLAEGAETQYF. The CDR3 bases are TGTGCCAGCAGCTTAGCGGAGGGAGCGGAGACCCAGTACTTC.

A few counts support this clone. The CDR3 protein is CASSQVPAGNSGNTIYF. The CDR3 nucleotides are TGCGCCAGCAGCCAAGTCCCTGCAGGGAACTCTGGAAACACCATATATTTT. The rearrangement joins TRBV4-1 to TRBJ1-3; TRBD1 is a possible D gene (5 bases). V was cut by 1 base and J by 0 bases, with 13 bases left in between. The CDR3 contains 17 residues. Germline V CDR1 and CDR2: MGHRA, YSYEKL.

The gene calls are TRBV27 and TRBJ1-2; tentatively, D is TRBD1 (6 bases). The CDR3 consists of 18 residues. CDR1 is MNHEY and CDR2 is SMNVEV in the germline V gene (reference sequence). Trimming removed 3 bases from V and 2 bases from J, with 22 bases in between. The CDR3 sequence is CASSFHPGGPVSNYGYTF. The CDR3 DNA reads TGTGCCAGCAGTTTTCATCCGGGGGGGCCGGTCAGCAACTATGGCTACACCTTC.

J is TRBJ1-3 and V is TRBV5-6; 8 bases line up with TRBD1. There are 16 residues in the CDR3. After removal of 4 bases from V and 1 base from J, the junction contained 7 bases not matched to a gene. Germline lookup yields CDR1 SGHDT and CDR2 YYEEEE. The CDR3 loop is CASSETQGGSGNTIYF. Written as DNA, the CDR3 is TGTGCCAGCAGCGAAACACAGGGGGGATCTGGAAACACCATATATTTT.

This chain uses TRBV6-5 with TRBJ1-2; 9 nucleotides line up with TRBD1. Germline V gene data show CDR1 as MNHEY and CDR2 as SVGAGI. CDR3 length: 15 amino acids. Losses at the gene ends were 6 bases for V and 4 bases for J; bases not matched to a gene: 9. CDR3 coding DNA: TGTGCCAGCAGGAGGGACAGGGTTTCTAGCTATGGCTACACCTTC. The encoded protein is CASRRDRVSSYGYTF.

This chain links TRBV6-1 with TRBJ2-7; D is unclear. This CDR3 has 13 residues. Trimming removed 2 bases from V and 0 bases from J, with 5 bases in between. CDR1 and CDR2 from the germline V gene are MNHNS and SASEGT. The CDR3 region has the DNA TGTGCCAGCAGTGAACAGTTCTCCTACGAGCAGTACTTC. This gives the protein CASSEQFSYEQYF.

J is TRBJ1-3 and V is TRBV7-9, with D perhaps TRBD1 (6 bases). The length of the CDR3 is 12 residues. V was clipped by 3 bases and J by 7 bases, with 7 bases between them. CDR1 and CDR2 (germline): SEHNR, FQNEAQ (reference sequence). The DNA of the CDR3 is TGTGCCAGCAGCTTCACAGGGAACACCATATATTTT. This sequence encodes CASSFTGNTIYF.

The table lists this clone with a count of one. V usage is TRBV28 and J usage is TRBJ2-2; 8 nucleotides align to TRBD1. Per the germline V gene, CDR1 is MDHEN and CDR2 is SYDVKM. The J segment lost 8 bases and the V segment lost 3 bases, leaving 14 bases of the junction unmatched. This CDR3 spans 17 amino acids. CDR3 DNA sequence: TGTGCCAGCAGTTTTACTTCAGGGGGCCCTCTTGGAGGGGAGCTGTTTTTT. Translation gives CASSFTSGGPLGGELFF.

This chain uses TRBV27 with TRBJ1-1; 11 bases are shared with TRBD1. Germline-derived CDR1 and CDR2 are MNHEY and SMNVEV (reference sequence). CDR3 length: 13 amino acids. The junction had 0 bases not matched to a gene; V was cut back by 4 bases and J by 5 bases. The DNA for the CDR3 is TGTGCCAGCAGTTGGGACAGGGGGACTGAAGCTTTCTTT. Its protein is CASSWDRGTEAFF.